Listed here is a single T cell receptor beta chain. Its specificity is unknown. CDR3 length equals 14 residues. V shed 6 bases and J shed 3 bases, with 12 bases lying between them. This entry belongs to a study of Graves' ophthalmopathy and Graves' hyperthyroidism. TCR beta CDR3 regions were amplified from RNA transcripts. HTBI primers primed a first-round RT-PCR, and a second-round multiplex PCR followed. Each CDR3 protein gets one entry after TCRdb re-called the multiplex PCR reads with MiXCR. Here the sample spans about 220,000 distinct CDR3 sequences, under 25% being singletons. Symptoms, serum thyroxine and TRAb, thyroid ultrasound, and orbital computed tomography formed the diagnostic basis. Notes on the study in general: The authors also found most expanded thyroid clonotypes above 0.001 frequency in blood.

The sample was peripheral blood. The source of this sequence is a woman aged 50 to 60 with Graves' ophthalmopathy. This chain connects TRBV12-3 or TRBV12-4 to TRBJ1-5; TRBD1 is a possible D gene (5 bases). The CDR3: CASSLGPNNQPQHF. In nucleotides, the CDR3 is TGTGCCAGCAGCTTGGGACCTAACAATCAGCCCCAGCATTTT.